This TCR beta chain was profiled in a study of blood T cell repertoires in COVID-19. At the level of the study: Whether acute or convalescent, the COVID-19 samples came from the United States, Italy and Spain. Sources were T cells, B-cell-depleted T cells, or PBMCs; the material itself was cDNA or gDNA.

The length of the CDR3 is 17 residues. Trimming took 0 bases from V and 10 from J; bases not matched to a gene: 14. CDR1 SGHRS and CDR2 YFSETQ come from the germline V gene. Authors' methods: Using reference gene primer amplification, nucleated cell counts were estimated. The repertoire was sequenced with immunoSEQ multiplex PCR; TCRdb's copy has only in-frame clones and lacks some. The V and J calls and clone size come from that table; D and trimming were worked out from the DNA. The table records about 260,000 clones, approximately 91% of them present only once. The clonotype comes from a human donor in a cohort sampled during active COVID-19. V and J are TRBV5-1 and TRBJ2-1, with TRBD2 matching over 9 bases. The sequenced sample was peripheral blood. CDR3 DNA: TGCGCCAGCAGCTTGGGATTTGCGGGAGGGCGGTACTTGGAGCAGTTCTTC. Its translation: CASSLGFAGGRYLEQFF.